The 20 T cell receptor beta chains below come from one sample, sequenced in a study of blood T cell repertoires in COVID-19. Libraries were prepared by immunoSEQ multiplex PCR; TCRdb keeps only in-frame clonotypes and omits some of them. The sample records about 480,000 clones, 88% being singletons. The sequencing input was PBMCs or T cells enriched from blood (not recorded which). These receptors were obtained from a middle-aged woman who had recovered from COVID-19.

This clone was seen a single time. The J gene is TRBJ1-6, the V gene TRBV18; 7 bases map to TRBD1. V shed 2 bases, J shed 7 bases, and the junction held 5 bases outside the gene matches. This CDR3 is 15 amino acids long. Germline CDR1 and CDR2: KGHSH and LQKENI. The CDR3 spells CASSPDRAANSPLHF. DNA for the CDR3: TGTGCCAGCTCACCAGACAGGGCCGCGAATTCACCCCTCCACTTT.

This rearrangement joins TRBV5-6 to TRBJ2-7; TRBD1 is a possible D gene (6 bases). Between the trimmed V and J ends, which lost 8 bases and 3 bases, there was a span of 15 bases. Germline V gives CDR1 SGHDT, CDR2 YYEEEE. The CDR3 runs to 13 residues. The CDR3: CASSKVDSYEQYF. The CDR3 region has the DNA TGTGCCAGTTCGAAGGTGGACAGCTACGAGCAGTACTTC.

On this clone itself: Distinct nucleotide sequences in the sample also encode this CDR3. CDR3 residues: CASSETGYNQPQHF. DNA of the CDR3: TGTGCCAGCAGTGAAACAGGGTATAATCAGCCCCAGCATTTT. The chain couples TRBV25-1 to TRBJ1-5, with TRBD1 as a possible D gene (6 bases). Germline values: CDR1 MGHDK, CDR2 SYGVNS. CDR3 size: 14 residues. V lost 2 bases and J 4 bases, leaving 9 bases between the germline ends. Supplemented by reference TRBV25-1 and TRBJ1-5, the full variable domain reads EADIYQTPRYLVIGTGKKITLECSQTMGHDKMYWYQQDPGMELHLIHYSYGVNSTEKGDLSSESTVSRIRTEHFPLTLESARPSHTSQYLCASSETGYNQPQHFGDGTRLSIL.

This chain connects TRBV4-1 to TRBJ2-3; tentative D call: TRBD2 (5 bases). Trimming took off 3 bases at V and 4 bases at J, with 20 bases between the two ends. The CDR3 extends over 17 amino acids. Germline CDR1 is MGHRA and CDR2 is YSYEKL. The CDR3 here is CASSQTPVAAGADTQYF. The CDR3 nucleotides read TGCGCCAGCAGCCAGACGCCGGTGGCAGCCGGGGCAGATACGCAGTATTTT.

The chain recombines TRBV10-1 with TRBJ1-1, with 9 bases aligning to TRBD1. Germline trimming cut 6 bases from V and 4 bases from J; bases unmatched to any gene: 6. The germline CDR1 and CDR2 sequences are WNHNN and SYGVQD (reference sequence). The CDR3 is made up of 14 amino acids. The CDR3: CASRRDREGTEAFF. CDR3 in DNA: TGCGCCAGCAGGAGGGACAGGGAGGGCACTGAAGCTTTCTTT.

The chain has TRBV6-1 and TRBJ1-2; no clear D. This CDR3 contains 14 residues. V shed 0 bases and J shed 8 bases, with 13 bases lying between them. Germline V gene sequence: CDR1 MNHNS, CDR2 SASEGT. CDR3 bases: TGTGCCAGCAGTGAAGCTTGGCAGGTCGGCGGCTACACCTTC. Protein product: CASSEAWQVGGYTF.

This clone was observed a few times. The V call is TRBV19, the J call TRBJ1-1; the match to TRBD1 covers 7 bases. Germline assignment: CDR1 LNHDA and CDR2 SQIVND (reference sequence). The ends lost 8 bases at V and 3 bases at J; junction bases unmatched: 15. The CDR3 runs to 16 residues. The CDR3 DNA reads TGTGCCAGTTTGGACAGGTCCTTAAGGGGGGACACTGAAGCTTTCTTT. Translation: CASLDRSLRGDTEAFF.

The table lists this clone with a count of one. The chain uses TRBV27 and TRBJ1-1; perhaps TRBD1 as D (5 bases). Germline V CDR1 and CDR2: MNHEY, SMNVEV (reference sequence). CDR3 length: 14 residues. V was clipped by 6 bases and J by 5 bases, with 16 bases between them. CDR3 amino acids: CASSPGRVRTEAFF. In DNA form, the CDR3 reads TGTGCCAGCAGCCCAGGGAGGGTTAGGACTGAAGCTTTCTTT.

The V and J genes are TRBV6-5 and TRBJ2-1, with 7 bases aligning to TRBD2. The CDR3 covers 14 residues. Germline CDR1 MNHEY, CDR2 SVGAGI. V lost 0 bases and J lost 8; bases outside the gene matches: 4. Here the CDR3 reads CASSYSSGGDEQFF. The CDR3 DNA reads TGTGCCAGCAGTTACTCGAGTGGGGGGGATGAGCAGTTCTTC.

The genes are TRBV27 and TRBJ2-5; a weak D match, TRBD1 (6 bases). Looked up from germline, CDR1 is MNHEY and CDR2 is SMNVEV (reference sequence). The CDR3 contains 14 residues. V dropped 2 bases and J dropped 3 bases, with 10 bases sitting between them. The DNA of the CDR3 is TGTGCCAGCAGTTTACAGGGACAAGAAGAGACCCAGTACTTC. Encoded protein: CASSLQGQEETQYF.

As for this clone: The same CDR3 also results from other DNA sequences found in this sample. The V gene is TRBV19, the J gene TRBJ1-1; no firm D call. The CDR3 is made up of 14 amino acids. Germline-derived CDR1 and CDR2 are LNHDA and SQIVND (reference sequence). Trimming cost V 5 bases and J 1 base, with 11 bases left between them. This CDR3 is CASSPTASNTEAFF. The CDR3 DNA reads as TGTGCCAGTAGTCCAACAGCCTCGAACACTGAAGCTTTCTTT.

V and J are TRBV7-9 and TRBJ2-3; perhaps TRBD1 as D (5 bases). The V end lost 5 bases, the J end lost 8 bases, and 14 bases lay between the germline ends. The CDR3 has 13 amino acids. Germline CDR1 reads SEHNR; CDR2 reads FQNEAQ (reference sequence). CDR3: CASSIVQASTQYF. The DNA for the CDR3 is TGTGCCAGCAGCATAGTACAGGCTAGTACGCAGTATTTT.

The chain has TRBV2 and TRBJ2-7, with D unresolved. CDR3 size: 14 residues. V was clipped by 6 bases and J by 2 bases, with 14 bases between them. Germline V gene sequence: CDR1 SNHLY, CDR2 FYNNEI. CDR3 nucleotide sequence: TGTGCCAGCAGGTCAACCTACTTGGCCTACGAGCAGTACTTC. The encoded protein is CASRSTYLAYEQYF.

The chain links TRBV4-3 to TRBJ2-7; weak D call: TRBD2 (5 bases). V was shortened by 0 bases and J by 3 bases, with 12 bases between the two germline ends. Germline V gives CDR1 LGHNA, CDR2 YSLEER. The CDR3 is made up of 15 amino acids. The CDR3 region has the DNA TGCGCCAGCAGCCAAGAGAAAGAGGGAATCTACGAGCAGTACTTC. Its protein product is CASSQEKEGIYEQYF.

Concerning this clone itself: The conserved final phenylalanine or tryptophan is absent from the CDR3, which likely points to a read error. The limits of the CDR3 on the DNA are not certain, so only TCRdb's listed CDR3 is given. The rearrangement joins TRBV7-8 to TRBJ1-2. Counting both end residues, the CDR3 totals 12 amino acids. The germline CDR1 and CDR2 sequences are SGHVS and FQNEAQ. Here the CDR3 reads CASSPTEQEGLL.

The V call is TRBV7-9, the J call TRBJ2-1; weak D call: TRBD1 (5 bases). Germline V gene lookup returns CDR1 SEHNR and CDR2 FQNEAQ (reference sequence). CDR3 size: 15 residues. V dropped 1 base and J dropped 9 bases, with 16 bases sitting between them. The CDR3 protein is CASSLGGPGYGEQFF. The DNA for the CDR3 is TGTGCCAGCAGCTTAGGGGGCCCAGGGTACGGTGAGCAGTTCTTC. The variable domain in full, with the rest retrieved from reference TRBV7-9 and TRBJ2-1, is DTGVSQNPRHKITKRGQNVTFRCDPISEHNRLYWYRQTLGQGPEFLTYFQNEAQLEKSRLLSDRFSAERPKGSFSTLEIQRTEQGDSAMYLCASSLGGPGYGEQFFGPGTRLTVL.

This chain uses TRBV5-1 with TRBJ2-1; no firm D call. V gave up 0 bases and J gave up 10 bases, with 14 bases separating them. This CDR3 has 14 amino acids. Germline assignment: CDR1 SGHRS and CDR2 YFSETQ. CDR3 DNA sequence: TGCGCCAGCAGCTTGGCGGTAGCCCCATCGGAGCAGTTCTTC. Residues: CASSLAVAPSEQFF. The entire variable domain, with the rest obtained from reference TRBV5-1 and TRBJ2-1, is as follows: KAGVTQTPRYLIKTRGQQVTLSCSPISGHRSVSWYQQTPGQGLQFLFEYFSETQRNKGNFPGRFSGRQFSNSRSEMNVSTLELGDSALYLCASSLAVAPSEQFFGPGTRLTVL.

This clone was seen only a few times. The V and J genes are TRBV5-5 and TRBJ2-7; D possibly corresponds to TRBD2 (6 bases). Per germline, CDR1 SGHKS and CDR2 YYEKEE (reference sequence). V was trimmed by 5 bases and J by 2 bases, leaving 11 bases between them. This CDR3 contains 13 residues. CDR3 bases: TGTGCCAGCAGGGGCGGGGCTGCCTACGAGCAGTACTTC. It codes for CASRGGAAYEQYF.

V is TRBV4-2 and J is TRBJ1-1, with TRBD1 identical over 7 bases. The length of the CDR3 is 13 residues. Germline lookup yields CDR1 LGHNA and CDR2 YNFKEQ. V shed 0 bases and J 7 bases; nucleotides not matched to a gene: 2. This CDR3 is CASSQDRDSEAFF. In DNA, the CDR3 is TGTGCCAGCAGCCAAGACCGGGACAGTGAAGCTTTCTTT.

CDR3 region: CASSRSIWAYEQYF. DNA for the CDR3: TGTGCCAGTAGTAGGAGTATCTGGGCCTACGAGCAGTACTTC. The chain uses TRBV19 and TRBJ2-7, with D unresolved. The CDR3 length is 14 residues. V was pared by 4 bases and J by 2 bases, with 12 bases between. Per germline, CDR1 LNHDA and CDR2 SQIVND (reference sequence).